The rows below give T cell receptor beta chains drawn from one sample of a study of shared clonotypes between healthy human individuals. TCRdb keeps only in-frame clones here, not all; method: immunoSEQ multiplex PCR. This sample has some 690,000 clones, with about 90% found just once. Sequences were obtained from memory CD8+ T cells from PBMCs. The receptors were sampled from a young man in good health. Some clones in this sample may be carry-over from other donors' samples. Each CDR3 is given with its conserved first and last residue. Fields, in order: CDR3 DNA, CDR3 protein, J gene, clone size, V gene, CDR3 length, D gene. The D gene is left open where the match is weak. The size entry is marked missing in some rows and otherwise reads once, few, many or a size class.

CDR3 DNA: TGTGCCAGCAGTTTCTACTACGAGCAGTACTTC
CDR3 protein: CASSFYYEQYF
J gene: TRBJ2-7
clone size: .
V gene: TRBV27
CDR3 length: 11
D gene: .

CDR3 DNA: TGTGCCAGTAGTATAGGTGCAAGGGGCACAGATACGCAGTATTTT
CDR3 protein: CASSIGARGTDTQYF
J gene: TRBJ2-3
clone size: .
V gene: TRBV19
CDR3 length: 15
D gene: .

CDR3 DNA: TGTGCCAGCAGCATAGGGACAGTCCCCCCCTATGGCTACACCTTC
CDR3 protein: CASSIGTVPPYGYTF
J gene: TRBJ1-2
clone size: .
V gene: TRBV21-1
CDR3 length: 15
D gene: .

CDR3 DNA: TGTGCCAGCAGTTACAATCAGGGGGCCACTGAAGCTTTCTTT
CDR3 protein: CASSYNQGATEAFF
J gene: TRBJ1-1
clone size: .
V gene: TRBV6-5
CDR3 length: 14
D gene: TRBD1

CDR3 DNA: TGTGCCAGCAGCTTGGAACTATTTAATGAGCAGTTCTTC
CDR3 protein: CASSLELFNEQFF
J gene: TRBJ2-1
clone size: .
V gene: TRBV5-6
CDR3 length: 13
D gene: .

CDR3 DNA: TGCGCCAGCAACGGGCAGGGCGGCACCGGGGAGCTGTTTTTT
CDR3 protein: CASNGQGGTGELFF
J gene: TRBJ2-2
clone size: .
V gene: TRBV10-1
CDR3 length: 14
D gene: .

CDR3 DNA: TGTGCCATCAGCGATACGGGACAGGCCTACGAGCAGTACTTC
CDR3 protein: CAISDTGQAYEQYF
J gene: TRBJ2-7
clone size: .
V gene: TRBV10-3
CDR3 length: 14
D gene: TRBD1

CDR3 DNA: TGCGCCAGCAGCTGGACCGGGGTCGGGGGAAACGAGCAGTACTTC
CDR3 protein: CASSWTGVGGNEQYF
J gene: TRBJ2-7
clone size: .
V gene: TRBV5-1
CDR3 length: 15
D gene: .

CDR3 DNA: TGTGCCAGCAGCCAGTCGGGACAGGGAGTCTATGGCTACACCTTC
CDR3 protein: CASSQSGQGVYGYTF
J gene: TRBJ1-2
clone size: few
V gene: TRBV7-9
CDR3 length: 15
D gene: TRBD1

CDR3 DNA: TGTGCCAGCAGCTCCTCGGAACAGGGGGCTTTTGGAGAAAAACTGTTTTTT
CDR3 protein: CASSSSEQGAFGEKLFF
J gene: TRBJ1-4
clone size: .
V gene: TRBV7-9
CDR3 length: 17
D gene: TRBD1

CDR3 DNA: TGTGCCAGCAGCGTAGTGGACGCACTTGGCTACACCTTC
CDR3 protein: CASSVVDALGYTF
J gene: TRBJ1-2
clone size: .
V gene: TRBV9
CDR3 length: 13
D gene: .

CDR3 DNA: TGTGCCAGCAGCTTAGTTTATGGGGGAGGTGGGAATGAGCAGTTCTTC
CDR3 protein: CASSLVYGGGGNEQFF
J gene: TRBJ2-1
clone size: few
V gene: TRBV7-8
CDR3 length: 16
D gene: .

CDR3 DNA: TGTGCCAGCAGCCCCCGGGGCCAAAATACGCAGTATTTT
CDR3 protein: CASSPRGQNTQYF
J gene: TRBJ2-3
clone size: .
V gene: TRBV28
CDR3 length: 13
D gene: .

CDR3 DNA: TGTGCCAGCCAAGGATCTAACTACGAGCAGTACTTC
CDR3 protein: CASQGSNYEQYF
J gene: TRBJ2-7
clone size: few
V gene: TRBV5-5
CDR3 length: 12
D gene: .

CDR3 DNA: TGTGCCAGCAGCCATTTTAATACAGCGCTTAACTATGGCTACACCTTC
CDR3 protein: CASSHFNTALNYGYTF
J gene: TRBJ1-2
clone size: .
V gene: TRBV7-1
CDR3 length: 16
D gene: .

CDR3 DNA: TGTGCCAGCAGCCTGCAGCGAGCCGAGCAGTACTTC
CDR3 protein: CASSLQRAEQYF
J gene: TRBJ2-7
clone size: .
V gene: TRBV7-9
CDR3 length: 12
D gene: .

CDR3 DNA: TGTGCCAGCAGCCACCGAACGGGACACCTCACCGGGGAGCTGTTTTTT
CDR3 protein: CASSHRTGHLTGELFF
J gene: TRBJ2-2
clone size: .
V gene: TRBV5-5
CDR3 length: 16
D gene: .

CDR3 DNA: TGCGCCAGCAGCTCGACGGGGATTGGCGGGGGCGACGAGCAGTACTTC
CDR3 protein: CASSSTGIGGGDEQYF
J gene: TRBJ2-7
clone size: .
V gene: TRBV5-1
CDR3 length: 16
D gene: .

CDR3 DNA: TGTGCCAGTAGTACGTCTAGCAATTACAATGAGCAGTTCTTC
CDR3 protein: CASSTSSNYNEQFF
J gene: TRBJ2-1
clone size: .
V gene: TRBV19
CDR3 length: 14
D gene: .

CDR3 DNA: TGTGCCAGCAGTGAAGCCCCGAGAGGCACCGGGGAGCTGTTTTTT
CDR3 protein: CASSEAPRGTGELFF
J gene: TRBJ2-2
clone size: .
V gene: TRBV6-1
CDR3 length: 15
D gene: .

CDR3 DNA: TGTGCCAGTAGTCCCGTTGGACTAGGTAATGAGCAGTTCTTC
CDR3 protein: CASSPVGLGNEQFF
J gene: TRBJ2-1
clone size: .
V gene: TRBV19
CDR3 length: 14
D gene: TRBD2

CDR3 DNA: TGTGCCAGCAGTGAAGACACTGGGGGTAATTCACCCCTCCACTTT
CDR3 protein: CASSEDTGGNSPLHF
J gene: TRBJ1-6
clone size: once
V gene: TRBV6-1
CDR3 length: 15
D gene: .

CDR3 DNA: TGTGCCAGCGGTTTGAACCGACAGGAGATCACAGATACGCAGTATTTT
CDR3 protein: CASGLNRQEITDTQYF
J gene: TRBJ2-3
clone size: .
V gene: TRBV27
CDR3 length: 16
D gene: .

CDR3 DNA: TGTGCCAGCAGCCGAAGGGGGGGTACTAGCACAGATACGCAGTATTTT
CDR3 protein: CASSRRGGTSTDTQYF
J gene: TRBJ2-3
clone size: .
V gene: TRBV27
CDR3 length: 16
D gene: .

CDR3 DNA: TGTGCCAGCAGTTACAGTTTTGGAAACACCATATATTTT
CDR3 protein: CASSYSFGNTIYF
J gene: TRBJ1-3
clone size: .
V gene: TRBV6-6
CDR3 length: 13
D gene: .

CDR3 DNA: TGTGCCAGCAGTTACTCGTCCTGGGACAGGGGAAACATTCAGTACTTC
CDR3 protein: CASSYSSWDRGNIQYF
J gene: TRBJ2-4
clone size: .
V gene: TRBV6-5
CDR3 length: 16
D gene: TRBD1

CDR3 DNA: TGTGCCAGCAGGAAGAGGGCCTCCTACGAGCAGTACTTC
CDR3 protein: CASRKRASYEQYF
J gene: TRBJ2-7
clone size: .
V gene: TRBV6-5
CDR3 length: 13
D gene: .

CDR3 DNA: TGCGCCAGCAGCACCGGGACAGGGATCACAGATACGCAGTATTTT
CDR3 protein: CASSTGTGITDTQYF
J gene: TRBJ2-3
clone size: .
V gene: TRBV5-1
CDR3 length: 15
D gene: TRBD1

CDR3 DNA: TGTGCCAGCAGCCAGGGACAGGGTAACATAGTCCGGCACACAGATACGCAGTATTTT
CDR3 protein: CASSQGQGNIVRHTDTQYF
J gene: TRBJ2-3
clone size: .
V gene: TRBV7-6
CDR3 length: 19
D gene: TRBD1

CDR3 DNA: TGTGCCAGCAGCTTAGGCCCCGGACTAGCGGGAGTTTCCTACAATGAGCAGTTCTTC
CDR3 protein: CASSLGPGLAGVSYNEQFF
J gene: TRBJ2-1
clone size: .
V gene: TRBV7-3
CDR3 length: 19
D gene: TRBD2

CDR3 DNA: TGTGCCAGCAGTCCACCTCGGAGCGGGGGGATGCATGAGCAGTTCTTC
CDR3 protein: CASSPPRSGGMHEQFF
J gene: TRBJ2-1
clone size: .
V gene: TRBV27
CDR3 length: 16
D gene: TRBD2

CDR3 DNA: TGTGCCAGCAGCTTTGGAATAGCGGATTACAATGAGCAGTTCTTC
CDR3 protein: CASSFGIADYNEQFF
J gene: TRBJ2-1
clone size: .
V gene: TRBV7-9
CDR3 length: 15
D gene: .

CDR3 DNA: TGTGCCAGCAGCGCCCCACGGACAGGGTTGGTGAACACTGAAGCTTTCTTT
CDR3 protein: CASSAPRTGLVNTEAFF
J gene: TRBJ1-1
clone size: once
V gene: TRBV9
CDR3 length: 17
D gene: TRBD1

CDR3 DNA: TGTGCCAGCAGCGGATCGACAACTAGCGATAGCTCCTACGAGCAGTACTTC
CDR3 protein: CASSGSTTSDSSYEQYF
J gene: TRBJ2-7
clone size: many
V gene: TRBV5-5
CDR3 length: 17
D gene: TRBD2

CDR3 DNA: TGTGCCAGCAGCTTAAGGGAGTTTAGCAATCAGCCCCAGCATTTT
CDR3 protein: CASSLREFSNQPQHF
J gene: TRBJ1-5
clone size: .
V gene: TRBV7-8
CDR3 length: 15
D gene: .